This passage covers 26 T cell receptor beta chains from one sample sequenced in a study of early T cells in non-severe SARS-CoV-2 infection. TCRdb fed the 5' RACE reads into MiXCR, producing one record per CDR3 protein. The sample gives tens of thousands of distinct CDR3 sequences, around an eighth of which show up once; about 6% is in the top ten. The material sequenced was whole blood. These receptors were collected from an adult who was a healthcare worker with PCR-confirmed SARS-CoV-2 infection or an uninfected control (not recorded which).

This clonotype was seen many times. J is TRBJ1-1 and V is TRBV7-9; 8 bases fit TRBD1. V dropped 6 bases and J dropped 7; count of bases not matched to a gene: 7. Germline V gene sequence: CDR1 SEHNR, CDR2 FQNEAQ (reference sequence). CDR3 length: 13 residues. The DNA for the CDR3 is TGTGCCAGCAGAACGACAGGGGAGGGTGAAGCTTTCTTT. Translated: CASRTTGEGEAFF.

The table lists this clonotype with a few counts. This chain connects TRBV9 to TRBJ2-1, with D perhaps assigned TRBD1 or TRBD2 (5 bases each). This CDR3 is 15 amino acids long. The germline V gene encodes CDR1 SGDLS and CDR2 YYNGEE. Trimming took 4 bases from V and 5 from J, leaving 16 bases between them. The CDR3 region has the DNA TGTGCCAGCAGCCGTACTTGGGACCCCGACAATGAGCAGTTCTTC. This gives the protein CASSRTWDPDNEQFF.

The chain combines TRBV18 with TRBJ1-1; D is uncertain. Germline CDR1 reads KGHSH; CDR2 reads LQKENI. The V end was cut by 4 bases, the J end by 5 bases, with 11 bases between. The CDR3 loop spans 13 amino acids. The CDR3 loop reads CASSQGSGTEAFF. The CDR3 coding sequence is TGTGCCAGCTCACAGGGATCGGGTACTGAAGCTTTCTTT.

This clonotype was seen repeatedly, ten times or more. The rearrangement links TRBV21-1 to TRBJ1-2; TRBD1 reflects the table's D call only, with no check against the DNA. TRBV21-1 constitutes a pseudogene. The CDR3 consists of 19 residues. CDR3 in amino acids: CASSLPPYRGAYLRCGYTF. Here the CDR3 DNA reads TGTGCCAGCAGCTTACCGCCTTACAGGGGCGCGTACCTACGCTGTGGCTACACCTTC.

This clonotype was observed many times. The chain joins TRBV21-1 to TRBJ2-2; the table's D gene call, TRBD1, was not cross checked with the DNA. TRBV21-1 has pseudogene status. This CDR3 has 17 residues. Here the CDR3 DNA reads TGTGCCAGCAGCAAAGTCACAGGGCGATCCCCCGGCGGGGAGCTGTTTTTT. Translating gives CASSKVTGRSPGGELFF.

Only a few counts were recorded for this clonotype. V and J are TRBV19 and TRBJ2-1; D is unresolved. In germline, CDR1 is LNHDA, CDR2 SQIVND (reference sequence). The CDR3 length is 13 residues. The ends were cut back, 4 bases at V and 6 bases at J, with 10 bases in the middle. The CDR3: CASSKTQINEQFF. DNA of the CDR3: TGTGCCAGTAGTAAAACCCAAATCAATGAGCAGTTCTTC.

This clonotype was picked up one time. This CDR3 is missing its conserved last phenylalanine or tryptophan, likely due to a read error. The chain recombines TRBV6-5 with TRBJ2-7; D remains ambiguous. The V end was cut by 4 bases, the J end by 7 bases, with 11 bases between. Germline values: CDR1 MNHEY, CDR2 SVGAGI. CDR3 length equals 12 residues. In DNA form, the CDR3 reads TGTGCCAGCAGTTGGGTCGGACGGGAGCAGTACTAC. It translates to CASSWVGREQYY.

The V and J genes are TRBV12-3 or TRBV12-4 and TRBJ1-6; TRBD1 might be the D (6 bases). Trimming shortened V by 3 bases and J by 9 bases, and 12 bases separated the two germline ends. This CDR3 comprises 14 residues. The CDR3 protein is CASSLGAMSSPLHF. CDR3 nucleotides: TGTGCCAGCAGTTTGGGGGCTATGAGTTCACCCCTCCACTTT.

This clonotype was recorded a few times. The rearrangement uses TRBV3-1 and TRBJ2-5, with unresolved D. V was shortened by 4 bases and J by 0 bases, with 9 bases between the two germline ends. CDR3 size: 14 residues. Germline V gene sequence: CDR1 LGHDT, CDR2 YNNKEL (reference sequence). Here the CDR3 DNA reads TGTGCCAGCAGCCCCTGGACGGACCAAGAGACCCAGTACTTC. As protein: CASSPWTDQETQYF.

In this sample, this clonotype turned up a few times. CDR3 sequence reads: CASSPDRGNGYTF. CDR3 DNA: TGTGCCAGCAGCCCGGACAGGGGGAACGGCTACACCTTC. The chain is built from TRBV5-8 and TRBJ1-2; 10 nucleotides line up with TRBD1. Germline V gene sequence: CDR1 SGHTS, CDR2 YDEGEE. With V trimmed by 4 bases and J by 8 bases, 5 bases remained unmatched. There are 13 residues in the CDR3.

This clonotype was recorded a few times. The chain uses TRBV9 and TRBJ2-1, with TRBD1 identical over 9 bases. This CDR3 is built from 14 residues. Losses at the gene ends were 4 bases for V and 8 bases for J; bases not matched to a gene: 7. Germline CDR1 and CDR2: SGDLS and YYNGEE. CDR3 sequence reads: CASSPGQGRDEQFF. CDR3 in DNA: TGTGCCAGCAGCCCTGGACAGGGGAGGGATGAGCAGTTCTTC.

This clonotype was counted ten times or more. The V and J genes are TRBV12-3 or TRBV12-4 and TRBJ1-2; D gene ambiguous. Trimming removed 6 bases at V and 4 bases at J, with 18 bases between. The CDR3 is 15 residues long. Written as DNA, the CDR3 is TGTGCCAGCAGGCCCTCGAGTTGGAATTCCTATGGCTACACCTTC. It encodes CASRPSSWNSYGYTF.

The sample holds many counts of this clonotype. The junction shows a germline mismatch at one end, possibly a read error. The chain uses TRBV29-1 and TRBJ1-1, with 7 bases that match TRBD1. Germline CDR1 and CDR2: SQVTM and ANQGSEA. This CDR3 is built from 13 residues. The CDR3 DNA follows: TGCAGCGCGTCAACAGGGGTGAATACTGAAGCTTTCTTT. Protein sequence: CSASTGVNTEAFF.

This chain uses TRBV7-9 with TRBJ1-6; maybe TRBD1 (5 bases). CDR1 is SEHNR and CDR2 is FQNEAQ in the germline V gene (reference sequence). The CDR3 is 14 residues long. V gave up 2 bases and J gave up 10 bases, with 12 bases separating them. The CDR3 region is CASSLQGTGSPLHF. The CDR3 DNA reads as TGTGCCAGCAGCTTACAGGGTACTGGCTCACCCCTCCACTTT. The variable domain in full, with the rest retrieved from reference TRBV7-9 and TRBJ1-6, is DTGVSQNPRHKITKRGQNVTFRCDPISEHNRLYWYRQTLGQGPEFLTYFQNEAQLEKSRLLSDRFSAERPKGSFSTLEIQRTEQGDSAMYLCASSLQGTGSPLHFGNGTRLTVT.

CDR3 amino acids: CASSTGLPYEQYF. The CDR3 nucleotides are TGCGCCAGCAGCACGGGACTACCCTACGAGCAGTACTTC. The chain uses TRBV5-1 and TRBJ2-7, with 7 bases that match TRBD2. With V trimmed by 4 bases and J by 2 bases, 3 bases remained unmatched. The CDR3 covers 13 residues. CDR1 is SGHRS and CDR2 is YFSETQ in the germline V gene.

This clonotype has a handful of counts. The CDR3 loop is CASSLRRFTEAFF. In nucleotides, the CDR3 is TGCGCCAGCAGCTTGAGAAGGTTCACTGAAGCTTTCTTT. This chain joins TRBV5-1 and TRBJ1-1; no clear D gene. The CDR3 contains 13 residues. CDR1 and CDR2 from the germline V gene are SGHRS and YFSETQ. V lost 1 base and J 4 bases, leaving 8 bases between the germline ends. The entire variable domain, with the rest obtained from reference TRBV5-1 and TRBJ1-1, is as follows: KAGVTQTPRYLIKTRGQQVTLSCSPISGHRSVSWYQQTPGQGLQFLFEYFSETQRNKGNFPGRFSGRQFSNSRSEMNVSTLELGDSALYLCASSLRRFTEAFFGQGTRLTVV.

This clonotype was observed a handful of times. The genes are TRBV5-4 and TRBJ2-7, with 9 bases lining up with TRBD1. This CDR3 is 15 amino acids long. The V and J ends lost 5 bases and 5 bases, in that order; junction bases with no gene match: 11. Germline lookup yields CDR1 SGHNT and CDR2 YYREEE (reference sequence). The CDR3 loop reads CASSSPGQGVNEQYF. The CDR3 DNA is TGTGCCAGCAGTTCACCGGGACAGGGAGTGAACGAGCAGTACTTC. The variable domain in full, with the rest retrieved from reference TRBV5-4 and TRBJ2-7, is ETGVTQSPTHLIKTRGQQVTLRCSSQSGHNTVSWYQQALGQGPQFIFQYYREEENGRGNFPPRFSGLQFPNYSSELNVNALELDDSALYLCASSSPGQGVNEQYFGPGTRLTVT.

This clonotype was detected ten times or more. V usage is TRBV2 and J usage is TRBJ2-7; possible D gene TRBD2, 7 bases. The length of the CDR3 is 15 residues. Germline V gene data show CDR1 as SNHLY and CDR2 as FYNNEI. Trimming took 2 bases from V and 7 from J, leaving 18 bases between them. The CDR3 coding sequence is TGTGCCAGCAGTGAACGCTCGAGGGGGGGTGTGGAGCAGTACTTC. This encodes CASSERSRGGVEQYF.

The chain couples TRBV21-1 to TRBJ1-1; TRBD1 was called by the table and not checked on the DNA. TRBV21-1 is annotated as a pseudogene. This CDR3 comprises 16 residues. The CDR3 is CAGIQWGQPLNTEAFF. CDR3 in DNA: TGTGCCGGAATACAGTGGGGACAGCCCCTGAACACTGAAGCTTTCTTT.

The chain uses TRBV5-1 and TRBJ1-6, with TRBD1 matching over 8 bases. The CDR3 length is 14 residues. Per germline, CDR1 SGHRS and CDR2 YFSETQ. J lost 7 bases, V lost 1 base, and 1 base had no gene match. CDR3 loop: CASSLRQGNSPLHF. As DNA, the CDR3 is TGCGCCAGCAGCTTGCGACAGGGGAATTCACCCCTCCACTTT.

The sample holds a few counts of this clonotype. The chain employs TRBV5-1 and TRBJ1-2; D gene ambiguous. CDR3 length: 14 amino acids. Looked up from germline, CDR1 is SGHRS and CDR2 is YFSETQ. Trimming stripped 0 bases from V and 4 bases from J, with 10 bases between. DNA for the CDR3: TGCGCCAGCAGCTTGGAGGGCCCTAGCTATGGCTACACCTTC. Translation gives CASSLEGPSYGYTF.

This clonotype was seen more than once but under ten times. CDR3 protein: CASSTEGQGANTIYF. CDR3 sequence (DNA): TGTGCCAGCAGCACCGAGGGACAGGGGGCAAACACCATATATTTT. The chain joins TRBV12-3 or TRBV12-4 to TRBJ1-3; 12 bases map to TRBD1. The CDR3 is 15 residues long. With V trimmed by 6 bases and J by 6 bases, 6 bases remained unmatched.

J is TRBJ2-7 and V is TRBV29-1; weak D call: TRBD1 (6 bases). In germline, CDR1 is SQVTM, CDR2 ANQGSEA. With 7 bases removed from V and 2 bases from J, the gap between germline ends came to 9 bases. This CDR3 has 11 amino acids. CDR3 DNA: TGCAGCGGTCAGGGGCCCTACGAGCAGTACTTC. Translated: CSGQGPYEQYF.

This clonotype was observed at least ten times. The chain employs TRBV6-2 or TRBV6-3 and TRBJ2-4; D might be TRBD2 (7 bases). V was clipped by 7 bases and J by 1 base, with 17 bases between them. The CDR3 is 16 residues long. CDR1 MNHEY and CDR2 SVGEGT come from the germline V gene. CDR3 sequence reads: CASKRGGFSAKNIQYF. CDR3 DNA sequence: TGTGCCAGCAAAAGGGGGGGCTTCAGCGCCAAAAACATTCAGTACTTC.

This clonotype was observed many times. Germline and junction disagree at one end, which may indicate a read error. The chain joins TRBV4-3 to TRBJ2-7; no clear D. Germline values: CDR1 LGHNA, CDR2 YSLEER. The length of the CDR3 is 15 residues. DNA of the CDR3: TGCGCCAGCAGCCAAGATCGCACAACCTCCTGCGAGCAGTACTTC. This gives the protein CASSQDRTTSCEQYF.

Only a few counts were recorded for this clonotype. The V gene is TRBV20-1, the J gene TRBJ2-1, with 7 bases that match TRBD2. This CDR3 is 11 amino acids long. The V segment lost 3 bases and the J segment 9 bases; nucleotides outside the gene matches: 2. Germline V gene sequence: CDR1 DFQATT, CDR2 SNEGSKA (reference sequence). CDR3 residues: CSASPSGEQFF. DNA of the CDR3: TGCAGTGCTAGTCCTAGCGGTGAGCAGTTCTTC.